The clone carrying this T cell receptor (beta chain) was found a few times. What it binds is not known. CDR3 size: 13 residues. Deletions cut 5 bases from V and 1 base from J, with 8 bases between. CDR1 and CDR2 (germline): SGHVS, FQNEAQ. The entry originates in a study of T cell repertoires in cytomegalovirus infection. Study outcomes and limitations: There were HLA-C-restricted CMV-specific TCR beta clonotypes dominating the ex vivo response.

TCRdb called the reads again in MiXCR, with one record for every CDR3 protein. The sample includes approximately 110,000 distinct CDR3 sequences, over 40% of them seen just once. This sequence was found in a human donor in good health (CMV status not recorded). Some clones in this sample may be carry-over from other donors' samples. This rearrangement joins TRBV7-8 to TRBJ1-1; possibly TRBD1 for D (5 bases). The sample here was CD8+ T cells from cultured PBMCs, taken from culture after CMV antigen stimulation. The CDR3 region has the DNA TGTGCCAGCAGCGGGGCAGCGAACACTGAAGCTTTCTTT. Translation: CASSGAANTEAFF.